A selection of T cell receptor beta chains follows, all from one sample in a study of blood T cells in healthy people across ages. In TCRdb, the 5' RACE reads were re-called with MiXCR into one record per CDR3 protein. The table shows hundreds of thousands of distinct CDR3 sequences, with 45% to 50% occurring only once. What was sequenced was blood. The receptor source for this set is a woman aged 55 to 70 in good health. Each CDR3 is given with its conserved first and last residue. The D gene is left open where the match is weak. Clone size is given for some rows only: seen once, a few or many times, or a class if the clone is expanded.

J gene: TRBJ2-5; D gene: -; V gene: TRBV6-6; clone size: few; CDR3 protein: CASRTGVETQYF; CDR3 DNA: TGTGCCAGCAGGACGGGAGTTGAGACCCAGTACTTC
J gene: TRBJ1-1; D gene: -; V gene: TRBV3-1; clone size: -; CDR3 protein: CASSQDHRGMRAFF; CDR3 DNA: TGTGCCAGCAGCCAAGATCATCGGGGGATGCGCGCTTTCTTT
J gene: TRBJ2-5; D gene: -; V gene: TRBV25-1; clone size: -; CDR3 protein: CASSERVRETQYF; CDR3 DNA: TGTGCCAGCAGTGAAAGAGTACGAGAGACCCAGTACTTC
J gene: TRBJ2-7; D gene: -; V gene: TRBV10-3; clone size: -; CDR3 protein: CAISEMGYNEQYF; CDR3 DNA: TGTGCCATCAGTGAGATGGGCTACAATGAGCAGTACTTC
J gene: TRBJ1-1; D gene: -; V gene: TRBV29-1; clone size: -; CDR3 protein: CSVGAGTEAFF; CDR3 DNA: TGCAGCGTTGGGGCCGGCACTGAAGCTTTCTTT
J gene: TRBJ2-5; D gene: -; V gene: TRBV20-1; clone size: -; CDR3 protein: CSARGDSYQGQYF; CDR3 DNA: TGCAGTGCTAGGGGTGACAGTTATCAAGGGCAGTACTTC
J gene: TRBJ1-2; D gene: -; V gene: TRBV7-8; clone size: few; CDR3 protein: CASSLGGQYYGYTF; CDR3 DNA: TGTGCCAGCAGCTTAGGTGGACAGTACTATGGCTACACCTTC
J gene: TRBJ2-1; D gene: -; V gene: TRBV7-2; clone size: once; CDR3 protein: CASSLGGLSFYNEQFF; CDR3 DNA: TGTGCCAGCAGCTTAGGAGGACTATCCTTTTACAATGAGCAGTTCTTC
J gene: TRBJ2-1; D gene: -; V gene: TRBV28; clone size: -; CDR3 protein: CASSSRFWQFF; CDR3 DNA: TGTGCCAGCAGTTCTCGATTTTGGCAGTTCTTC
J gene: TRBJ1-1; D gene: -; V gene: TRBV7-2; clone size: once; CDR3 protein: CASSLRAREAFF; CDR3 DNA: TGTGCCAGCAGCTTACGGGCCCGGGAAGCTTTCTTT
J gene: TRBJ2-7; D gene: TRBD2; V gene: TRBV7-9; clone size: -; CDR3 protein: CASSSTGLGVDEQYF; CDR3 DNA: TGTGCCAGCAGCTCGACGGGACTAGGGGTCGACGAGCAGTACTTC
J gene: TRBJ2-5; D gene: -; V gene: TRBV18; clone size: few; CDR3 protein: CASSPKGETQYF; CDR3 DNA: TGTGCCAGCTCACCGAAGGGAGAGACCCAGTACTTC
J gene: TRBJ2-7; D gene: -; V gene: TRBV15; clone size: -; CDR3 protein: CATSRAGPLHEQYF; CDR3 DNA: TGTGCCACCAGCAGAGCGGGGCCCCTCCACGAGCAGTACTTC
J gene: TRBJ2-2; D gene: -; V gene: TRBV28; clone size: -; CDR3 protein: CASSFGGDTGELFF; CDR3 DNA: TGTGCCAGCAGTTTTGGGGGAGACACCGGGGAGCTGTTTTTT
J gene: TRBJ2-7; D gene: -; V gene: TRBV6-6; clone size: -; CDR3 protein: CASSSERTYEQYF; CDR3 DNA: TGTGCCAGCAGTTCGGAAAGAACCTACGAGCAGTACTTC
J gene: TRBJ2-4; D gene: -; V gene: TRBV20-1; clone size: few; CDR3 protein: CSARKYGGKDIQYF; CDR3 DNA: TGCAGTGCTAGAAAGTATGGAGGGAAGGACATTCAGTACTTC
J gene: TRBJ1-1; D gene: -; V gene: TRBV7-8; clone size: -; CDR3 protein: CASSLIWREGGQMNTEAFF; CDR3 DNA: TGTGCCAGCAGCTTAATTTGGAGGGAGGGGGGCCAAATGAACACTGAAGCTTTCTTT
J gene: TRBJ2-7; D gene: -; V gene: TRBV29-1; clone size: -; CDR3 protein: CGRHEQYF; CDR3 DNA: TGCGGGCGTCACGAGCAGTACTTC
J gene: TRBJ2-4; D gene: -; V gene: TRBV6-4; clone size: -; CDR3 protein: CAGSRSDLGNIQYF; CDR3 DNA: TGTGCCGGCAGCCGGTCGGATCTGGGAAACATTCAGTACTTC
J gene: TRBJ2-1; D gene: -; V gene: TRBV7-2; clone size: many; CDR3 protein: CASSPYNEQFF; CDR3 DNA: TGTGCCAGCAGCCCCTACAATGAGCAGTTCTTC
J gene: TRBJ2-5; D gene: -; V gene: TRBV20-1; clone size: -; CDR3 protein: CSATPMRDQQETQYF; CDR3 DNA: TGCAGTGCCACTCCCATGCGGGACCAACAAGAGACCCAGTACTTC
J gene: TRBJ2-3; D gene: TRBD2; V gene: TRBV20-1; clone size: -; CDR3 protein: CSARLAAGTDTQYF; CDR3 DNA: TGCAGTGCTAGACTAGCGGCAGGCACAGATACGCAGTATTTT
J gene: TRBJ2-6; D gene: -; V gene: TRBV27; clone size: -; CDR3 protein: CASSFLQGRVAGANVLTF; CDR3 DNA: TGTGCCAGCAGTTTTCTACAGGGTAGGGTGGCTGGGGCCAACGTCCTGACTTTC
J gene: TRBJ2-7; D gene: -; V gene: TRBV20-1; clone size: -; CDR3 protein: CSAREAQKTATVIYEQYF; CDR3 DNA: TGCAGTGCTAGAGAGGCACAAAAGACAGCCACGGTCATCTACGAGCAGTACTTC
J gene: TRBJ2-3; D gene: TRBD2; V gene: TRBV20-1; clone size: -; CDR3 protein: CSAPLLAGDPDTQYF; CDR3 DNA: TGCAGTGCTCCTCTACTAGCGGGAGACCCGGATACGCAGTATTTT
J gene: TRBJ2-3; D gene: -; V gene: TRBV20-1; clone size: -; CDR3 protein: CSAKNRIVGSSGDTQYF; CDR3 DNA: TGCAGTGCTAAGAACAGGATCGTGGGGAGCAGTGGAGATACGCAGTATTTT
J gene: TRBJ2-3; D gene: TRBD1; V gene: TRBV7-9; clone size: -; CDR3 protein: CASSTQGLTDTQYF; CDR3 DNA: TGTGCCAGCAGCACACAGGGGCTCACAGATACGCAGTATTTT
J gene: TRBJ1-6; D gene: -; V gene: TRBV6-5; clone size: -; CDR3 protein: CASRYPDSGDSPLHF; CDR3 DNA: TGTGCCAGCAGATACCCGGACAGTGGGGATTCACCCCTCCACTTT
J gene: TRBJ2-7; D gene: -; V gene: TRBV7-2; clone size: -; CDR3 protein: CASSLSSTEYNEQYF; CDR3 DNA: TGTGCCAGCAGCTTGTCGTCGACCGAGTACAATGAGCAGTACTTC
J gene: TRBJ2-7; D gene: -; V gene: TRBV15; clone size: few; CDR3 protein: CATSNDPYEQYF; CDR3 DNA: TGTGCCACCAGCAACGACCCCTACGAGCAGTACTTC
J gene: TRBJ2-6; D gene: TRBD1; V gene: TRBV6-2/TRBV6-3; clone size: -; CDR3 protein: CASSFTGTGVSGANVLTF; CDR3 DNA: TGTGCCAGCAGTTTCACCGGGACAGGAGTCTCTGGGGCCAACGTCCTGACTTTC
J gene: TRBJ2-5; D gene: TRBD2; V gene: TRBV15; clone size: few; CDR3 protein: CATSGGDKAGSETQYF; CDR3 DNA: TGTGCCACCAGCGGAGGGGATAAAGCGGGGTCAGAGACCCAGTACTTC
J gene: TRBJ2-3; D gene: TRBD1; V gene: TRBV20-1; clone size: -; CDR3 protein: CSAEGLNTGADTQYF; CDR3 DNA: TGCAGTGCTGAAGGGCTAAATACAGGGGCAGATACGCAGTATTTT
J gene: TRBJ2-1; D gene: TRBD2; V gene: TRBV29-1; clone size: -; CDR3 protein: CSVDISGTSGSDEQFF; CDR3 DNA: TGCAGCGTTGATATATCCGGGACTAGCGGGTCGGATGAGCAGTTCTTC
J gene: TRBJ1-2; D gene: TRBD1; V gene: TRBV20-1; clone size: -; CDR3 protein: CSATDRTNYGYTF; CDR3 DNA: TGCAGTGCTACGGACAGGACCAACTATGGCTACACCTTC
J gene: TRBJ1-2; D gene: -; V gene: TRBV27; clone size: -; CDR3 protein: CASSVSFVEAGYTF; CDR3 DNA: TGTGCCAGCAGTGTATCCTTTGTGGAGGCCGGCTACACCTTC
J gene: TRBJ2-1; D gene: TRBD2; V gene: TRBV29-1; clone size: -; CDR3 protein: CSVLGLVSYNEQFF; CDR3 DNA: TGCAGCGTTCTGGGACTAGTCTCCTACAATGAGCAGTTCTTC
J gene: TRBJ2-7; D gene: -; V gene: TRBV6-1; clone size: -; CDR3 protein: CASSESLPSVGNEQYF; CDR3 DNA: TGTGCCAGCAGTGAGTCTCTCCCGAGCGTGGGCAACGAGCAGTACTTC
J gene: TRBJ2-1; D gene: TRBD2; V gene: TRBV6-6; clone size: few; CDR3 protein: CASSPTDTSGSDNEQFF; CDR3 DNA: TGTGCCAGCAGTCCAACCGATACTAGCGGGAGCGACAATGAGCAGTTCTTC
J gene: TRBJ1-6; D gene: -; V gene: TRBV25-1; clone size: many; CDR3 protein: CASSDTGQNNSPLHF; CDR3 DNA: TGTGCCAGCAGTGACACGGGGCAGAATAATTCACCCCTCCACTTT
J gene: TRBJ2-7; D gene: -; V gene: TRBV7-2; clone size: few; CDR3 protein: CASSLATVLYEQYF; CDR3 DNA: TGTGCCAGCAGCTTGGCTACAGTTCTCTACGAGCAGTACTTC
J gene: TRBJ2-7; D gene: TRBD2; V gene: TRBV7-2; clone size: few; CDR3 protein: CASSLDLAGAREQYF; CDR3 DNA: TGTGCCAGCAGCTTAGATCTAGCGGGAGCACGAGAGCAGTACTTC
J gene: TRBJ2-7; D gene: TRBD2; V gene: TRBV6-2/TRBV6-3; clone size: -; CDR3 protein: CASSYTRGASGRDEQYF; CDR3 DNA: TGTGCCAGCAGTTACACGCGAGGTGCTAGCGGGAGGGACGAGCAGTACTTC
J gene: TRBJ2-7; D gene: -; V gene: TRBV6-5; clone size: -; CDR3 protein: CASSKGPTYEQYF; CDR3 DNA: TGTGCCAGCAGTAAGGGCCCAACCTACGAGCAGTACTTC
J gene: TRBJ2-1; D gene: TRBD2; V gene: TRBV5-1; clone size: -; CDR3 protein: CASSYISGSGNEQFF; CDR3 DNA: TGCGCCAGCAGTTATATTAGCGGGAGTGGCAATGAGCAGTTCTTC
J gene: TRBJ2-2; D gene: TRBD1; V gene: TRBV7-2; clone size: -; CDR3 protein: CASSRWAGGNTGELFF; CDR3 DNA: TGTGCCAGCAGCCGCTGGGCAGGGGGGAACACCGGGGAGCTGTTTTTT
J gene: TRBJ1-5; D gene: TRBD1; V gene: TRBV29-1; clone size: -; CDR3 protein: CSVVPGGPGQPQHF; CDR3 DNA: TGCAGCGTTGTCCCAGGGGGCCCTGGTCAGCCCCAGCATTTT
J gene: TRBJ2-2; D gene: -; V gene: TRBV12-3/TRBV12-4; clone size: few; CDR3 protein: CASSSSSGWLAGGSGELFF; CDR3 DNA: -
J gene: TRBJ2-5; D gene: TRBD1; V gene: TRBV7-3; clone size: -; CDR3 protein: CASSKRQGLGETQYF; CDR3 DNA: TGTGCCAGCAGCAAAAGACAGGGGTTGGGGGAGACCCAGTACTTC
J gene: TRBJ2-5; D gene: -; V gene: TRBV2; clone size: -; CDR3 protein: CASSDEKTETQYF; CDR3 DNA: TGTGCCAGCAGTGATGAGAAAACAGAGACCCAGTACTTC
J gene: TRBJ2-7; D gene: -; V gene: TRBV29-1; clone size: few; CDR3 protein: CSGGQLYEQYF; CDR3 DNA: TGCAGCGGCGGACAGCTCTACGAGCAGTACTTC
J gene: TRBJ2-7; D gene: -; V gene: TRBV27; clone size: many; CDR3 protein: CASSLSIGLVEQYF; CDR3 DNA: TGTGCCAGCAGTTTATCGATAGGCCTAGTCGAGCAGTACTTC
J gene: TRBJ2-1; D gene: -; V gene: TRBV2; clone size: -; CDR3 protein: CASSEKVTRLDEQFF; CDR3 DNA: TGTGCCAGCAGTGAAAAAGTGACTAGGTTGGATGAGCAGTTCTTC
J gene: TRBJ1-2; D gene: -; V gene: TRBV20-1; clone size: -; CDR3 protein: CSANGPREGYGYTF; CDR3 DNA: TGCAGTGCCAACGGGCCCAGGGAAGGTTATGGCTACACCTTC
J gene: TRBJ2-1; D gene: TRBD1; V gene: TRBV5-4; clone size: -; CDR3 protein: CASSLGTGLINNEQFF; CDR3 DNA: TGTGCCAGCAGCTTGGGGACAGGACTTATTAACAATGAGCAGTTCTTC